The 23 T cell receptor beta chains listed next were all sequenced from one sample in a study of tumor-infiltrating lymphocytes in oesophageal squamous cell carcinoma. TCRdb redid the calling of the PCR reads with MiXCR, one entry per CDR3 protein. The sample consists of more than 10,000 distinct CDR3 sequences, 45% to 65% of them appearing once. Material for sequencing was esophageal tumor tissue. All receptors come from a male donor with esophageal squamous cell carcinoma.

The chain couples TRBV7-2 to TRBJ2-5, with a possible D match to TRBD2 (5 bases). The end of the DNA is better explained by TRBJ2-7, so the J call may be wrong. CDR3 length: 14 amino acids. From germline, CDR1 is SGHTA and CDR2 FQGNSA. CDR3 in amino acids: CASSSGISLYEQYF. The CDR3 nucleotides read TGTGCCAGCAGCTCCGGGATCTCCCTCTACGAGCAGTACTTC.

J is TRBJ2-7 and V is TRBV11-1, with 7 bases aligning to TRBD1. The J call could be wrong; TRBJ2-5 is a better fit for the DNA end. The length of the CDR3 is 15 residues. Germline CDR1 is SGHAT and CDR2 is FQDESV (reference sequence). The DNA of the CDR3 is TGTGCCAGCAGCTTAGGGCAGGGGGAGCAAGAGACCCAGTACTTC. As protein: CASSLGQGEQETQYF.

There are many counts of this clonotype. The chain is built from TRBV6-6 and TRBJ2-7, with 7 bases identical to TRBD1. Trimming at V came to 2 bases and at J to 7 bases, leaving 8 bases not matched to a gene. This CDR3 is built from 14 residues. The germline gives CDR1 MNHNY, CDR2 SVGAGI (reference sequence). CDR3 coding DNA: TGTGCCAGCAGTTACGAGAGACAGGGCAATGAGCAGTACTTC. Translation gives CASSYERQGNEQYF.

This chain uses TRBV6-1 with TRBJ2-7; 8 nucleotides match TRBD1. Trimming took 4 bases from V and 10 from J; bases not matched to a gene: 12. The CDR3 is 14 amino acids. Germline lookup yields CDR1 MNHNS and CDR2 SASEGT. The DNA for the CDR3 is TGTGCCAGCAGTGGGACAGGGCTGGCGGCTATTCAGTACTTC. Protein product: CASSGTGLAAIQYF.

The chain is built from TRBV24-1 and TRBJ2-3; D uncertain. This CDR3 comprises 15 residues. CDR1 KGHDR and CDR2 SFDVKD come from the germline V gene. With 1 base removed from V and 8 bases from J, the gap between germline ends came to 15 bases. The CDR3 spells CATSDFEGMKGTQYF. DNA for the CDR3: TGTGCCACCAGTGATTTCGAAGGGATGAAAGGTACGCAGTATTTT.

V is TRBV7-6 and J is TRBJ2-1; a possible D gene is TRBD1 (5 bases). The J call is doubtful: the DNA matches TRBJ2-7 better. Per the germline V gene, CDR1 is SGHVS and CDR2 is FNYEAQ. This CDR3 is 15 amino acids long. CDR3 sequence (DNA): TGTGCCAGCAGCTTAGATCTGGGGCCCCAATCCGAGCAGTACTTC. It specifies CASSLDLGPQSEQYF.

The sample holds a few counts of this clonotype. V gene TRBV11-2 combines with J gene TRBJ2-3, with 9 bases lining up with TRBD2. V lost 3 bases and J lost 4; bases outside the gene matches: 11. The CDR3 sequence is 17 residues long. From germline, CDR1 is SGHAT and CDR2 FQNNGV. CDR3 nucleotide sequence: TGTGCCAGCAGCTTCCGTGGCGGGAGGGGGAACGCAGATACGCAGTATTTT. This sequence encodes CASSFRGGRGNADTQYF.

The chain links TRBV7-2 to TRBJ2-5, with D possibly called TRBD1 or TRBD2 (5 bases each). Matching the DNA end better, TRBJ2-7 makes the J call doubtful. The CDR3 sequence is 14 residues long. Per germline, CDR1 SGHTA and CDR2 FQGNSA. The CDR3 sequence is CASSSGTETYEQYF. CDR3 in DNA: TGTGCCAGCAGCTCAGGGACGGAGACCTACGAGCAGTACTTC.

The chain combines TRBV6-8 with TRBJ2-5; 8 bases align to TRBD2. The tail of the sequence fits TRBJ2-1 better, so the J call may be wrong. The CDR3 is made up of 14 amino acids. The germline CDR1 and CDR2 sequences are MNHGY and SAAAGT. The CDR3 is CASRRSGATYEQFF. The CDR3 DNA sequence: TGTGCCAGCAGACGTAGCGGGGCTACATATGAGCAGTTCTTC.

The chain carries TRBV2 and TRBJ2-5, with 8 bases matching TRBD1. The DNA end favors TRBJ2-7, so the J call may be wrong. Germline assignment: CDR1 SNHLY and CDR2 FYNNEI. CDR3 length: 16 residues. The CDR3 loop is CASKGSPRGRTYEQYF. The DNA of the CDR3 is TGTGCCAGCAAGGGAAGCCCCAGGGGGCGGACCTACGAGCAGTACTTC.

This clonotype was detected only once. The CDR3 end shows no conserved phenylalanine or tryptophan, and so a read error is likely. It is unclear where the CDR3 begins or ends on the DNA, so no DNA is shown, and the CDR3 is as TCRdb lists it. The chain has TRBV7-8 and TRBJ2-3; TRBD1 is taken as the D call from the table, unchecked against the DNA. With termini counted, the CDR3 has 20 amino acids. Germline assignment: CDR1 SGHVS and CDR2 FQNEAQ. CDR3: CASSLILVGDRAQETQFFGP.

Of note for this clonotype: The germline gene is not matched at one end of the junction; a read error may be the cause. This CDR3 is CASSSTGTLAQYF. CDR3 DNA: TGTGCTAGCAGCTCAACAGGAACGTTGGCCCAGTACTTC. This chain uses TRBV7-9 with TRBJ2-5, with TRBD1 as a possible D gene (5 bases). The CDR3 runs 13 residues. Germline V gene lookup returns CDR1 SEHNR and CDR2 FQNEAQ (reference sequence).

This clonotype has a count of ten or more. V usage is TRBV20-1 and J usage is TRBJ2-7; D gene ambiguous. The CDR3 spans 13 residues. Trimming removed 3 bases from V and 4 bases from J, with 13 bases in between. In germline, CDR1 is DFQATT, CDR2 SNEGSKA (reference sequence). CDR3 nucleotides: TGCAGTGCTAGGAAGGCAGATACATACGAGCAGTACTTC. Amino acid sequence: CSARKADTYEQYF.

The V and J genes are TRBV7-2 and TRBJ2-5, with D perhaps matching TRBD1 (6 bases). The J call may be wrong; the DNA end is better matched by TRBJ2-7. CDR1 is SGHTA and CDR2 is FQGNSA in the germline V gene. The CDR3 totals 15 residues. The CDR3 DNA reads TGTGCCAGCAGCTTTAAACAGGGCCCATCCTACGAGCAGTACTTC. It yields the protein CASSFKQGPSYEQYF.

The V gene is TRBV18, the J gene TRBJ2-2; 12 nucleotides agree with TRBD2. From germline, CDR1 is KGHSH and CDR2 LQKENI. The trim removed 1 base at V and 4 bases at J, leaving 1 base unmatched. The CDR3 is made up of 16 amino acids. CDR3 DNA: TGTGCCAGCTCACCACAGGGACTAGCGGGCACCGGGGAGCTGTTTTTT. This sequence encodes CASSPQGLAGTGELFF.

V gene TRBV6-2 or TRBV6-3 combines with J gene TRBJ1-1; 9 positions agree with TRBD1. Germline V CDR1 and CDR2: MNHEY, SVGEGT. J was trimmed by 5 bases and V by 2 bases; bases with no gene match: 6. The CDR3 is 15 residues long. CDR3: CASSYTGGVGTEAFF. CDR3 bases: TGTGCCAGCAGTTACACAGGGGGCGTGGGTACTGAAGCTTTCTTT.

In its sample, this clonotype was seen once. This sequence joins TRBV28 and TRBJ2-1; 11 nucleotides agree with TRBD1. The J call is doubtful: the DNA matches TRBJ2-4 better. The CDR3 consists of 14 residues. Germline V gene lookup returns CDR1 MDHEN and CDR2 SYDVKM. The CDR3 bases are TGTGCCAGCAGTGAGGACAGGGGGCTAAACATTCAGTACTTC. Protein: CASSEDRGLNIQYF.

This clonotype was seen at least ten times. The rearrangement links TRBV5-1 to TRBJ2-5, with D maybe TRBD1 (6 bases). CDR3 size: 14 residues. Trimming removed 4 bases at V and 2 bases at J, with 12 bases between. The germline gives CDR1 SGHRS, CDR2 YFSETQ. CDR3 sequence: CASSLGQQQETQYF. The CDR3 DNA sequence: TGCGCCAGCAGCCTAGGACAGCAACAAGAGACCCAGTACTTC.

There are a few counts of this clonotype. This chain connects TRBV7-6 to TRBJ2-5; D perhaps matches TRBD1 (5 bases). Trimming cost V 5 bases and J 4 bases, with 14 bases left between them. The germline V gene has CDR1 SGHVS and CDR2 FNYEAQ. CDR3 length: 14 amino acids. The chain's CDR3 is CASSPQVGRETQYF. The CDR3, as DNA: TGTGCCAGCAGCCCACAGGTTGGCAGAGAGACCCAGTACTTC.

This sequence joins TRBV12-3 or TRBV12-4 and TRBJ2-2, with 8 bases identical to TRBD1. Losses at the gene ends were 4 bases for V and 0 bases for J; bases not matched to a gene: 7. The CDR3 loop spans 17 amino acids. The CDR3 sequence is CASSSGQVPANTGELFF. The DNA for the CDR3 is TGTGCCAGCAGTTCGGGACAGGTTCCCGCGAACACCGGGGAGCTGTTTTTT.

The CDR3 coding sequence is TGTGCCAGCAGTACCCGGACTAGCGGGAGGTATGAGCAGTTCTTC. Translating it yields CASSTRTSGRYEQFF. The rearrangement joins TRBV27 to TRBJ2-1; 14 nucleotides match TRBD2. In germline, CDR1 is MNHEY, CDR2 SMNVEV (reference sequence). Trimming at V came to 5 bases and at J to 8 bases, leaving 5 bases not matched to a gene. There are 15 residues in the CDR3.

The sample holds a few counts of this clonotype. The chain is built from TRBV6-6 and TRBJ2-2, with D hard to call. The CDR3 sequence is 14 residues long. CDR1 is MNHNY and CDR2 is SVGAGI in the germline V gene (reference sequence). V lost 4 bases to trimming and J lost 4 bases, with 10 bases between them. The chain's CDR3 is CASSFWRSTGELFF. Here the CDR3 DNA reads TGTGCCAGCAGTTTTTGGCGTAGCACCGGGGAGCTGTTTTTT.

This clonotype was counted between two and nine times. The chain recombines TRBV7-8 with TRBJ2-7, with D uncertain. This CDR3 region has 15 residues. The germline gives CDR1 SGHVS, CDR2 FQNEAQ. Deletions cut 3 bases from V and 4 bases from J, with 16 bases between. The CDR3: CASSFGPLVGYEQYF. In nucleotides, the CDR3 is TGTGCCAGCAGCTTCGGACCACTCGTCGGGTACGAGCAGTACTTC.